The following is a TCR beta chain sequence with its context. The data derive from a study of blood T cell repertoires in COVID-19. Study background: Italy, Spain and the United States were the sources of the convalescent and acute COVID-19 samples. Sources were T cells, B-cell-depleted T cells, or PBMCs; the material itself was cDNA or gDNA.

This CDR3 comprises 15 residues. After removal of 4 bases from V and 4 bases from J, the junction contained 9 bases not matched to a gene. Germline CDR1 reads MDHEN; CDR2 reads SYDVKM. Original methodology: How many nucleated cells were present was estimated from reference gene primer amplification. This table comes from immunoSEQ multiplex PCR, and its TCRdb copy is limited to in-frame clones, with some not included. The V and J calls and clone size are taken from that table; D and trimming were inferred from the DNA. The table has approximately 220,000 clones, around 83% seen once. This chain uses TRBV28 with TRBJ1-1; 7 bases match TRBD1. Sequencing was performed on peripheral blood. The clonotype originates from a woman aged 45-65 years with acute or convalescent COVID-19. The CDR3 DNA sequence: TGTGCCAGCAGTTACAGGGGCGGAAGGGGCACTGAAGCTTTCTTT. This encodes CASSYRGGRGTEAFF.